This T cell receptor (beta chain) was captured by sequencing in a study of T-cell reconstitution after alpha-beta-depleted transplantation in children. Worth noting for this clonotype: Its antigen is not known.

The germline V gene has CDR1 LGHNA and CDR2 YSLEER. V was shortened by 4 bases and J by 2 bases, with 15 bases between the two germline ends. This CDR3 contains 15 residues. General study results and limits: Reports say that about two months after transplant, the alpha-beta T cells came out of several hundred graft clones that had expanded. T-cell counts and diversity at one year following transplant were attributed mainly to newly produced T cells.

Unique molecular identifiers were incorporated into the prepared TCRbeta library. In TCRdb, the PCR reads were re-called with MiXCR into one record per CDR3 protein. The data hold approximately 31,000 distinct CDR3 sequences, with nearly 6.5% observed a single time. The sequences come from peripheral blood, collected 60 days after TCRalphabeta/CD19-depleted stem cell transplant. This chain uses TRBV4-3 with TRBJ2-7; weak D call: TRBD2 (6 bases). The clonotype originates from a child less than two years old who had a stem cell transplant for acute myeloid leukemia, so the T cells may come from the graft donor. The CDR3 protein is CASSLKTPGAYEQYF. As DNA, the CDR3 is TGCGCCAGCAGCCTCAAGACCCCGGGGGCCTACGAGCAGTACTTC.